Listed below are T cell receptor beta chains from one sample, sequenced in a study of blood T cell repertoires in COVID-19. Sequencing used immunoSEQ multiplex PCR; TCRdb keeps in-frame clones, though not all of them. The data contain around 61,000 clones, around 80% of them singletons. Sequencing was done on a sample of peripheral blood. All receptors derive from a man at least 80 years old with acute or convalescent COVID-19. Each CDR3 is given with its conserved first and last residue. A D gene is named only where the DNA matches it firmly. Clone size is given for some rows only: seen once, a few or many times, or a class if the clone is expanded.

CDR3nt: TGTGCCAGCAGCTTAAGCGGGACCCAAGAGACCCAGTACTTC; CDR3aa: CASSLSGTQETQYF; j_gene: TRBJ2-5; abundance: NA; d_gene: NA; v_gene: TRBV7-3
CDR3nt: TGTGCCAGCAGTAAGCCCTATAAGACAGATACGCAGTATTTT; CDR3aa: CASSKPYKTDTQYF; j_gene: TRBJ2-3; abundance: once; d_gene: NA; v_gene: TRBV6-2/TRBV6-3
CDR3nt: TGCGCCAGCAGCCGGCTCTCCGGGACAGGGGGCTACGAGCAGTACTTC; CDR3aa: CASSRLSGTGGYEQYF; j_gene: TRBJ2-7; abundance: NA; d_gene: TRBD1; v_gene: TRBV5-1
CDR3nt: TGTGCCAGCAGCCTCCGACTAGGACCCTACGAGCAGTACTTC; CDR3aa: CASSLRLGPYEQYF; j_gene: TRBJ2-7; abundance: NA; d_gene: NA; v_gene: TRBV7-2
CDR3nt: TGTGCCAGCAGCCCCTTGACAGGAGGAAACACCATATATTTT; CDR3aa: CASSPLTGGNTIYF; j_gene: TRBJ1-3; abundance: NA; d_gene: NA; v_gene: TRBV11-2
CDR3nt: TGTGCCAGCTCAGAGACAGGGGTCGCTGAAGCTTTCTTT; CDR3aa: CASSETGVAEAFF; j_gene: TRBJ1-1; abundance: few; d_gene: TRBD1; v_gene: TRBV18
CDR3nt: TGTGCCACCGGGGCCGCAACAGATACGCAGTATTTT; CDR3aa: CATGAATDTQYF; j_gene: TRBJ2-3; abundance: NA; d_gene: NA; v_gene: TRBV24-1
CDR3nt: TGTGCCAGCAGCGGGACAGACTATGGCTACACCTTC; CDR3aa: CASSGTDYGYTF; j_gene: TRBJ1-2; abundance: NA; d_gene: TRBD1; v_gene: TRBV5-4
CDR3nt: TGTGCCAGCAGCCCTAACAGGGGAGAGAATGAGCAGTTCTTC; CDR3aa: CASSPNRGENEQFF; j_gene: TRBJ2-1; abundance: few; d_gene: TRBD1; v_gene: TRBV7-2
CDR3nt: TGTGCCAGCAGCCAAGCGACAGGGGACTATGGCTACACCTTC; CDR3aa: CASSQATGDYGYTF; j_gene: TRBJ1-2; abundance: NA; d_gene: TRBD1; v_gene: TRBV4-2
CDR3nt: TGTGCCAGCAGGAACCAGGGGAACACTGAAGCTTTCTTT; CDR3aa: CASRNQGNTEAFF; j_gene: TRBJ1-1; abundance: few; d_gene: NA; v_gene: TRBV2
CDR3nt: TGTGCCAGTTTGGCAGGGATGGATGGAGAAAAACTGTTTTTT; CDR3aa: CASLAGMDGEKLFF; j_gene: TRBJ1-4; abundance: NA; d_gene: NA; v_gene: TRBV28
CDR3nt: TGTGCCAGCAGCTTACGGCTAGCGGGTAACTCCTACAATGAGCAGTTCTTC; CDR3aa: CASSLRLAGNSYNEQFF; j_gene: TRBJ2-1; abundance: NA; d_gene: TRBD2; v_gene: TRBV7-8
CDR3nt: TGTGCCAGTAGATCCCTCGGCGGGGGGGACAATGAGCAGTTCTTC; CDR3aa: CASRSLGGGDNEQFF; j_gene: TRBJ2-1; abundance: NA; d_gene: TRBD2; v_gene: TRBV19
CDR3nt: TGTGCCAGCAGCTCCCGGGGGGTGGCTTTCTTT; CDR3aa: CASSSRGVAFF; j_gene: TRBJ1-1; abundance: NA; d_gene: NA; v_gene: TRBV7-8
CDR3nt: TGCGCCAGCAGCCGGGACAGGGAAACCTACGAGCAGTACTTC; CDR3aa: CASSRDRETYEQYF; j_gene: TRBJ2-7; abundance: NA; d_gene: TRBD1; v_gene: TRBV5-1
CDR3nt: TGTGCCAGCGCAAGAGGGGGCCAAGTTTTGGAGACCCAGTACTTC; CDR3aa: CASARGGQVLETQYF; j_gene: TRBJ2-5; abundance: NA; d_gene: TRBD1; v_gene: TRBV7-2
CDR3nt: TGTGCCACCCGGGGGGATAACTATGGCTACACCTTC; CDR3aa: CATRGDNYGYTF; j_gene: TRBJ1-2; abundance: few; d_gene: NA; v_gene: TRBV27
CDR3nt: TGTGCCAGCAGTTACCCGAGCAATCAGCCCCAGCATTTT; CDR3aa: CASSYPSNQPQHF; j_gene: TRBJ1-5; abundance: NA; d_gene: NA; v_gene: TRBV6-6
CDR3nt: TGTGCCAGCAGCCAAGAGTGGCTAGGTGTGTACGAGCAGTACTTC; CDR3aa: CASSQEWLGVYEQYF; j_gene: TRBJ2-7; abundance: NA; d_gene: NA; v_gene: TRBV4-2
CDR3nt: TGTGCCAGCAGCTTTTCCCGCGGGGAGACCCAGTACTTC; CDR3aa: CASSFSRGETQYF; j_gene: TRBJ2-5; abundance: once; d_gene: NA; v_gene: TRBV7-2
CDR3nt: TGTGCCAGCAGCGTAGGGAGACTAGCGGGAGGGCCCGACAATGAGCAGTTCTTC; CDR3aa: CASSVGRLAGGPDNEQFF; j_gene: TRBJ2-1; abundance: NA; d_gene: TRBD2; v_gene: TRBV9
CDR3nt: TGTGCCAGCAGAGAGGACACAAAGACCCAGTACTTC; CDR3aa: CASREDTKTQYF; j_gene: TRBJ2-5; abundance: NA; d_gene: NA; v_gene: TRBV2
CDR3nt: TGTGCCAGCAGCTTAAAAGGGGGGGGATCACCCCTCCACTTT; CDR3aa: CASSLKGGGSPLHF; j_gene: TRBJ1-6; abundance: NA; d_gene: NA; v_gene: TRBV7-3
CDR3nt: TGTGCCAGCTCACCCGGAACGCCCGGGACAGCGATCTATGGCTACACCTTC; CDR3aa: CASSPGTPGTAIYGYTF; j_gene: TRBJ1-2; abundance: NA; d_gene: TRBD1; v_gene: TRBV18
CDR3nt: TGTGCCAGCAGCTTAACAGGGAGCTCCTACGAGCAGTACTTC; CDR3aa: CASSLTGSSYEQYF; j_gene: TRBJ2-7; abundance: NA; d_gene: NA; v_gene: TRBV7-2
CDR3nt: TGTGCCAGCAGCGTTTCCGGCAATCAGCCCCAGCATTTT; CDR3aa: CASSVSGNQPQHF; j_gene: TRBJ1-5; abundance: NA; d_gene: NA; v_gene: TRBV9
CDR3nt: TGTGCCAGCAGCCAAAACAGGGAATCGGGCACCGGGGAGCTGTTTTTT; CDR3aa: CASSQNRESGTGELFF; j_gene: TRBJ2-2; abundance: few; d_gene: NA; v_gene: TRBV14
CDR3nt: TGTGCCACCGCGAGTGATCTCCTAGCGAAGACAGATACGCAGTATTTT; CDR3aa: CATASDLLAKTDTQYF; j_gene: TRBJ2-3; abundance: NA; d_gene: NA; v_gene: TRBV19
CDR3nt: TGTGCCAGTACCCGGACTAGCGGGAAGACCGGGGAGCTGTTTTTT; CDR3aa: CASTRTSGKTGELFF; j_gene: TRBJ2-2; abundance: NA; d_gene: TRBD2; v_gene: TRBV19
CDR3nt: TGTGCCAGCAGGTCCAATAATTCACCCCTCCACTTT; CDR3aa: CASRSNNSPLHF; j_gene: TRBJ1-6; abundance: NA; d_gene: NA; v_gene: TRBV5-6
CDR3nt: TGTGCCAGCAGCCCCCGCGGCGGGGGAACCCGGACTAGCGGGAGTTCAGATACGCAGTATTTT; CDR3aa: CASSPRGGGTRTSGSSDTQYF; j_gene: TRBJ2-3; abundance: NA; d_gene: TRBD2; v_gene: TRBV7-6
CDR3nt: TGTGCCAGCAGCTTAGGAGCGGGGGGACTAGCCAATGAGCAGTTCTTC; CDR3aa: CASSLGAGGLANEQFF; j_gene: TRBJ2-1; abundance: NA; d_gene: TRBD2; v_gene: TRBV7-6
CDR3nt: TGCGCCAGCAGCTCCCGACAGATCCAAGAGACCCAGTACTTC; CDR3aa: CASSSRQIQETQYF; j_gene: TRBJ2-5; abundance: NA; d_gene: NA; v_gene: TRBV5-1
CDR3nt: TGCGCCAGCAGCCATGCGGGGGGCCTAAACATTCAGTACTTC; CDR3aa: CASSHAGGLNIQYF; j_gene: TRBJ2-4; abundance: NA; d_gene: TRBD2; v_gene: TRBV4-3
CDR3nt: TGCGCCAGCAGCTTAGAAGCTATGGGCACAGATACGCAGTATTTT; CDR3aa: CASSLEAMGTDTQYF; j_gene: TRBJ2-3; abundance: NA; d_gene: NA; v_gene: TRBV5-1
CDR3nt: TGTGCCAGCAGTTACGTCGGAGCGGGAGGGTTAGATACGCAGTATTTT; CDR3aa: CASSYVGAGGLDTQYF; j_gene: TRBJ2-3; abundance: NA; d_gene: TRBD2; v_gene: TRBV6-2/TRBV6-3
CDR3nt: TGTGCCAGCAGCCCTCAGTATTTTGAAGATACGCAGTATTTT; CDR3aa: CASSPQYFEDTQYF; j_gene: TRBJ2-3; abundance: NA; d_gene: NA; v_gene: TRBV5-4
CDR3nt: TGTGCCAGCGGTCAGCGACAGCTTAATGAAAAACTGTTTTTT; CDR3aa: CASGQRQLNEKLFF; j_gene: TRBJ1-4; abundance: NA; d_gene: NA; v_gene: TRBV2
CDR3nt: TGTGCCAGCAGCCCGAGAGCCCCCTACGAGCAGTACTTC; CDR3aa: CASSPRAPYEQYF; j_gene: TRBJ2-7; abundance: NA; d_gene: NA; v_gene: TRBV7-6
CDR3nt: TGTGCCAGCAGCCAGGCACGTTTCCGACAGGGTGGCCAGCCCCAGCATTTT; CDR3aa: CASSQARFRQGGQPQHF; j_gene: TRBJ1-5; abundance: NA; d_gene: TRBD1; v_gene: TRBV6-2/TRBV6-3
CDR3nt: TGTGCCAGCAGCTCCAAGACAGATTACACTGAAGCTTTCTTT; CDR3aa: CASSSKTDYTEAFF; j_gene: TRBJ1-1; abundance: NA; d_gene: NA; v_gene: TRBV5-4
CDR3nt: TGTGCCAGCAGCCCATCTAGCGGCCAAGAGACCCAGTACTTC; CDR3aa: CASSPSSGQETQYF; j_gene: TRBJ2-5; abundance: NA; d_gene: TRBD2; v_gene: TRBV9
CDR3nt: TGTGCCAGCAGACAGACAGGCCCCACTGAAGCTTTCTTT; CDR3aa: CASRQTGPTEAFF; j_gene: TRBJ1-1; abundance: NA; d_gene: NA; v_gene: TRBV25-1
CDR3nt: TGTGCCAGCAGCCGCCCACAAGAGGGAACCGGGGAGCTGTTTTTT; CDR3aa: CASSRPQEGTGELFF; j_gene: TRBJ2-2; abundance: NA; d_gene: NA; v_gene: TRBV4-2
CDR3nt: TGTGCCACCAGTGAGTCCTCCCGCTACACCTTC; CDR3aa: CATSESSRYTF; j_gene: TRBJ1-2; abundance: NA; d_gene: NA; v_gene: TRBV24-1